These 5 T cell receptor beta chains originate from one sample sequenced in a study of STAT3 mutations in large granular lymphocyte leukemia (dated by TCRdb to between 2018 and 2021). Study-wide findings and limitations: At least one immunodominant TCRbeta clonotype was present in every T-LGLL patient, and multiple immunodominant subclonotypes appeared in about half of the T-LGLL patients.

The library was built by means of the immunoSEQ multiplex PCR assay. This is the immuneACCESS table as TCRdb keeps it, with only in-frame sequences that have V and J called. A part of the clones is gone; compared with another copy, unresolved V genes explain less than half, and the rest is unexplained. In this sample the table shows 15,000 to 17,000 clones, approximately 91% of which occur a single time. The ten largest clonotypes hold 8.7% of the sample. The antigens for these receptors are not known. The material sequenced was peripheral blood mononuclear cells. The source is a woman aged 50 to 60 with T-cell large granular lymphocyte leukemia. Some clones in this sample may be carry-over from other donors' samples. The age is the age at diagnosis.

This chain connects TRBV7-9 to TRBJ2-7; possible D gene TRBD1, 5 bases. The CDR3 has 13 residues. Trimming shortened V by 5 bases and J by 9 bases, and 17 bases separated the two germline ends. Germline V gives CDR1 SEHNR, CDR2 FQNEAQ (reference sequence). CDR3 sequence (DNA): TGTGCCAGCAGCATGAGTGGGGCCGCGCGGCAGTACTTC. It specifies CASSMSGAARQYF.

CDR3 in amino acids: CASRKDSHEQYF. In nucleotides, the CDR3 is TGTGCCAGCAGAAAGGACAGTCACGAGCAGTACTTC. The chain couples TRBV6-1 to TRBJ2-7; maybe TRBD1 (6 bases). The CDR3 has 12 amino acids. Germline CDR1 reads MNHNS; CDR2 reads SASEGT. Trimming stripped 6 bases from V and 5 bases from J, with 11 bases between.

The chain recombines TRBV7-2 with TRBJ1-4; D call uncertain. The ends were cut back, 2 bases at V and 8 bases at J, with 6 bases in the middle. The germline gives CDR1 SGHTA, CDR2 FQGNSA. This CDR3 is built from 12 residues. CDR3 region: CASSLLREKLFF. CDR3 nucleotide sequence: TGTGCCAGCAGCTTACTTCGGGAAAAACTGTTTTTT.

The chain combines TRBV5-5 with TRBJ1-5; D uncertain. The CDR3 sequence is 14 residues long. V shed 4 bases and J shed 2 bases, with 10 bases lying between them. CDR1 SGHKS and CDR2 YYEKEE come from the germline V gene (reference sequence). The chain's CDR3 is CASSPGSGNQPQHF. CDR3 DNA sequence: TGTGCCAGCAGCCCGGGGTCTGGCAATCAGCCCCAGCATTTT.

This clone was counted between two and nine times. The gene calls are TRBV27 and TRBJ1-5, with D possibly matching TRBD1 (5 bases). CDR3 size: 15 residues. The germline CDR1 and CDR2 sequences are MNHEY and SMNVEV (reference sequence). Trimming left V 6 bases short and J 7 bases short, with 19 bases between. CDR3 nucleotide sequence: TGTGCCAGCAGCTATAAGGGGCGAAGGGAACAGCCCCAGCATTTT. It encodes CASSYKGRREQPQHF.